A selection of T cell receptor beta chains follows, all from one sample in a study of T cells in Graves' hyperthyroidism and ophthalmopathy. TCRdb analysed the multiplex PCR reads with MiXCR anew, one entry per CDR3 protein. This table holds about 550,000 distinct CDR3 sequences, around 20% found once. Sequencing input: blood. The source of these receptors is a man aged 18 to 29 with Graves' hyperthyroidism. The conserved cysteine and the conserved F or W are not part of the CDR3 here. Not every row has a clone size; where given, it reads once, few, many or a size class.

>many|TRBJ2-7|TRBV12-3/TRBV12-4
ASASWGGYEQY
>-|TRBJ1-2|TRBV2
ASRVQGYGYT
>few|TRBJ1-5|TRBV19
ASSIADRGEQPQH
>many|TRBJ2-2|TRBV2
ASKITGELF
>many|TRBJ1-2|TRBV5-1
ASRRQGSYGYT
>many|TRBJ1-2|TRBV6-1
ASSRRGGNYGYT
>many|TRBJ2-5|TRBV5-5
ATHWTAQRETQY
>many|TRBJ1-2|TRBV12-3/TRBV12-4
ASGGLGGGYT
>many|TRBJ1-5|TRBV20-1
SARSGTPNQPQH
>-|TRBJ1-5|TRBV6-1
ASSVDRGCNQPQH
>few|TRBJ2-4|TRBV2
ASSNRLAGSKNIQY
>-|TRBJ2-5|TRBV5-6
ASSPGTVLGETQY
>many|TRBJ1-1|TRBV28
ATQGPNTEAF
>-|TRBJ1-1|TRBV11-2
ASSSPRQRNTEAF
>many|TRBJ1-1|TRBV28
ASSSPGQEAF
>few|TRBJ2-2|TRBV27
ASSVGGRPGELF
>many|TRBJ2-7|TRBV11-2
ASSKTVGPGTYEQY
>many|TRBJ2-7|TRBV28
ASSSSFGAGASYEQY
>many|TRBJ1-5|TRBV6-5
ASSLQDLYSNQPQH
>few|TRBJ2-7|TRBV20-1
SARNWAEPPYEQY